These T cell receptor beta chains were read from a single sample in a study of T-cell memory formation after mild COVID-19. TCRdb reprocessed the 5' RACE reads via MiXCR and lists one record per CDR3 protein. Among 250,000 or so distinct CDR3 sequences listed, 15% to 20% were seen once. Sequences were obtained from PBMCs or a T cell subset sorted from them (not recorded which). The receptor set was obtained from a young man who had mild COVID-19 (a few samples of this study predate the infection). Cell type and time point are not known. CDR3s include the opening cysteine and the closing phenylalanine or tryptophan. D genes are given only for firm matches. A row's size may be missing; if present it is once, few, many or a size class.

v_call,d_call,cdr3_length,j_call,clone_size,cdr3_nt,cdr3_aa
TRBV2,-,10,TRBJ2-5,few,TGTGCCAGCAGTACGGAGACCCAGTACTTC,CASSTETQYF
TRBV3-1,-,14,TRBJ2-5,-,TGTGCCAGCAGCGCCCGTGGGGGTCAAGAGACCCAGTACTTC,CASSARGGQETQYF
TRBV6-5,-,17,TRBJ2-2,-,TGTGCCAGCAGTGGGGACACGGTGTTTCGGGTTACCGGGGAGCTGTTTTTT,CASSGDTVFRVTGELFF
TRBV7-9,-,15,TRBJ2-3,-,TGTGCCAGCAGCTCGTACGGGACTCTCACAGATACGCAGTATTTT,CASSSYGTLTDTQYF
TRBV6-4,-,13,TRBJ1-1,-,TGTGCCAGCAGTTACGACGGAAACACTGAAGCTTTCTTT,CASSYDGNTEAFF
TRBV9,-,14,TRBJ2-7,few,TGTGCCAGCAGCGGCCCGGGACAACCTCGTGAGCAGTACTTC,CASSGPGQPREQYF
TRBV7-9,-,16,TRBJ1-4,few,TGTGCCAGCAGCTTACGGAGAGTGGCAACTAATGAAAAACTGTTTTTT,CASSLRRVATNEKLFF
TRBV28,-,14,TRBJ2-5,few,TGTGCCAGAAATAAGACAGCCGGCCAAGAGACCCAGTACTTC,CARNKTAGQETQYF
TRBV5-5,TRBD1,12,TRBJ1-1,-,TGTGCCAGCAGCCCGGACAGGGTCGGAGCTTTCTTT,CASSPDRVGAFF
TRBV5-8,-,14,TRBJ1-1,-,TGTGCCAGCAGCCGGAGGTCGGGGGCCAGTGAAGCTTTCTTT,CASSRRSGASEAFF
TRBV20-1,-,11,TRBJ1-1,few,TGCAGTGCTAGAGATAAGGTATCGGCTTTCTTT,CSARDKVSAFF
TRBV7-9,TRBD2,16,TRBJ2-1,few,TGTGCCAGCAGCCAATATAGCGGGGGGTTCGTGGATGAGCAGTTCTTC,CASSQYSGGFVDEQFF
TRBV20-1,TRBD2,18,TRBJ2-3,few,TGCAGTGCTAGTATCCCACGGGGGAGCCGGGGGGGCACAGATACGCAGTATTTT,CSASIPRGSRGGTDTQYF
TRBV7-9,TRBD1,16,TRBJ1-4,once,TGTGCCAGCAGCTTAGGGGACAGGGATCGTAATGAAAAACTGTTTTTT,CASSLGDRDRNEKLFF
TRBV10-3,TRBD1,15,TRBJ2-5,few,TGTGCCATCAACCCGACAGGGGGCGCGGGGGAGACCCAGTACTTC,CAINPTGGAGETQYF
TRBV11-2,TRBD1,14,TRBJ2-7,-,TGTGCCAGCAGCTCCCTGGACAGGTCCTACGAGCAGTACTTC,CASSSLDRSYEQYF
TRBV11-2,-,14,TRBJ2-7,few,TGTGCCAGCAGCTACTTGGACCCATCCTACGAGCAGTACTTC,CASSYLDPSYEQYF
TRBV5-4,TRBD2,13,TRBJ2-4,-,TGTGCCAGCAGCTTCAGCGGGGAGGACATTCAGTACTTC,CASSFSGEDIQYF
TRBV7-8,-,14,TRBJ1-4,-,TGTGCCAGCAGCTCGCGACAGAGGAGTGAAAAACTGTTTTTT,CASSSRQRSEKLFF
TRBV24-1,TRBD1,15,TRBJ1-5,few,TGTGCCACCAGTGACCGGACAGGGGGCAATCAGCCCCAGCATTTT,CATSDRTGGNQPQHF
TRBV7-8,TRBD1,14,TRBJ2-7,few,TGTGCCAGCAGCTTATTGACAGGGATGTACGAGCAGTACTTC,CASSLLTGMYEQYF
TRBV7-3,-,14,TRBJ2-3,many,TGTGCCAGCAGCCCGGGACTCAGCACAGATACGCAGTATTTT,CASSPGLSTDTQYF
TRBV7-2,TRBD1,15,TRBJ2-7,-,TGTGCCAGCAGCCGAGGACAGGGGCCGACCTACGAGCAGTACTTC,CASSRGQGPTYEQYF
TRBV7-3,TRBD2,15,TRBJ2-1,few,TGTGCCAGCAGCCCTACTAGCGGGGGATGGAATGAGCAGTTCTTC,CASSPTSGGWNEQFF
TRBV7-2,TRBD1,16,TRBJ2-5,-,TGTGCCAGCAGCTTAATAGGGACAGGGGGAGGGGGGACCCAGTACTTC,CASSLIGTGGGGTQYF
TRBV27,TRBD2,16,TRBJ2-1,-,TGTGCCAGCAGTTCGGGACTAGCGGGGGTCATCAATGAGCAGTTCTTC,CASSSGLAGVINEQFF
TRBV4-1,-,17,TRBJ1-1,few,TGCGCCAGCAGCCCGCTAAGGACGGACGCCATGAACACTGAAGCTTTCTTT,CASSPLRTDAMNTEAFF
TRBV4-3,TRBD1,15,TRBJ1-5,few,TGCGCCAGCAGCCCCGGGACAGGGGAGTATCAGCCCCAGCATTTT,CASSPGTGEYQPQHF
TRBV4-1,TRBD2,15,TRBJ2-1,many,TGCGCCAGCAGCTATAGCGGGGGGGCCCAGGGTGAGCAGTTCTTC,CASSYSGGAQGEQFF
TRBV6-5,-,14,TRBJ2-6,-,TGTGCCAGCAGTTATGGTTTTGGGGCCAACGTCCTGACTTTC,CASSYGFGANVLTF
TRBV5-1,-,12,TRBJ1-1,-,TGCGCCAGCAGCTGGGATCGCACTGAAGCTTTCTTT,CASSWDRTEAFF
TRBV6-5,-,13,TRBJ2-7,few,TGTGCCAGCAGTTACTCAAGCTCCTACGAGCAGTACTTC,CASSYSSSYEQYF
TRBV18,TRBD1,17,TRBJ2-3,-,TGTGCCAGCTCCCCGGACAGGGACCTAGCTAGCACAGATACGCAGTATTTT,CASSPDRDLASTDTQYF
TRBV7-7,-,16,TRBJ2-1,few,TGTGCTAGCAGCTTAGCGACGGGGGGCGGGTTGAATGAGCAGTTCTTC,CASSLATGGGLNEQFF
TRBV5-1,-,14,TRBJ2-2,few,TGCGCCAGCAGCTTGGATAGGGATTCCGGGGAGCTGTTTTTT,CASSLDRDSGELFF